This TCR beta chain emerged from a study of cytomegalovirus exposure and HLA in healthy donors. At the level of the study: Among the approximately 430 donors who were genotyped, approximately 83% fell in the genetic ancestry cluster that is associated with self-reported Caucasian donors.

Remarks on this clone: Its antigen is unknown.

V dropped 2 bases and J dropped 1; count of bases not matched to a gene: 13. This CDR3 is 19 amino acids long. Germline V gives CDR1 SEHNR, CDR2 FQNEAQ (reference sequence). The PCR had 60 Vbeta and 13 Jbeta primers. The method was immunoSEQ multiplex PCR; TCRdb's version includes in-frame clones alone and lacks a portion of them. The data contain over 120,000 clones, approximately 80% of them singletons. The study's findings and limits: Associated with cytomegalovirus, according to the listing, were 150 to 200 TCR beta chains.

The chain recombines TRBV7-9 with TRBJ2-3, with TRBD2 matching 9 bases. This clonotype was obtained from a male donor in good health and CMV-seronegative. Sequencing input: PBMCs. CDR3 DNA sequence: TGTGCCAGCAGCTTATTTCGGCTAGCGGGGAGTCGCGGCACAGATACGCAGTATTTT. This encodes CASSLFRLAGSRGTDTQYF.